This TCR beta chain was obtained from a study of tumor-infiltrating lymphocytes in primary liver carcinoma. Overall study context: Male and female patients aged 30 to 69 years made up the cohort. Samples gave roughly 3.65 to 8 million productive TCRbeta reads, similar across tissue types.

V was clipped by 0 bases and J by 4 bases, with 16 bases between them. The CDR3 extends over 16 amino acids. Germline V gene data show CDR1 as LGHNA and CDR2 as YNFKEQ. This clonotype was seen only a few times. Its specificity is unknown. This may be a read error, as it is one base from a much larger clone. The researchers obtained blood RNA from unsorted whole blood and also extracted germline DNA. Chronic HBV infection, untreated so far, was present in the patients. With 400 to 550 ng total RNA as template and a constant-region primer, TCR beta cDNA was made. What produced the TCR beta libraries was three nested multiplex PCR rounds using slightly modified ARM-PCR. Running ten to eleven cycles apiece, the first two PCR rounds relied on TRBV1-TRBV30 forward primers together with a C-beta reverse primer. TCRdb ran MiXCR on the multiplex PCR reads and lists one entry per CDR3 protein. Altogether about 320,000 distinct CDR3 sequences are present, about 62% being singletons, with the ten largest covering more than 8.5%.

Overall study findings and caveats: Overlap in tumor-adjacent and tumor-blood pairs fell below that of tumor region pairs.

The sequence came from a man between 35 and 55 years old with primary liver carcinoma and hepatitis B virus infection. The chain recombines TRBV4-2 with TRBJ2-7; a weak D match, TRBD2 (6 bases). Sequenced sample: peripheral blood. This CDR3 is CASSQEWEAPGYEQYF. The CDR3 nucleotides read TGTGCCAGCAGCCAAGAATGGGAGGCGCCGGGATACGAGCAGTACTTC.